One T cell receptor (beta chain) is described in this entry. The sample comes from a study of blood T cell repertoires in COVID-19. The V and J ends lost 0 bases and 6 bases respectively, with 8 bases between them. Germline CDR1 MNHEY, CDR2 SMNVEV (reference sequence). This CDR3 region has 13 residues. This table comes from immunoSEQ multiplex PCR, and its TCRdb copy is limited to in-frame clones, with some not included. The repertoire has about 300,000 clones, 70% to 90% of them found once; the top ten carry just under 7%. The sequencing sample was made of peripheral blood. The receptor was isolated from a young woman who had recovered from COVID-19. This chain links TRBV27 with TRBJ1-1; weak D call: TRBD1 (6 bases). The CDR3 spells CASSLSRTAEAFF. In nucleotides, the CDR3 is TGTGCCAGCAGTTTATCCCGGACAGCTGAAGCTTTCTTT.